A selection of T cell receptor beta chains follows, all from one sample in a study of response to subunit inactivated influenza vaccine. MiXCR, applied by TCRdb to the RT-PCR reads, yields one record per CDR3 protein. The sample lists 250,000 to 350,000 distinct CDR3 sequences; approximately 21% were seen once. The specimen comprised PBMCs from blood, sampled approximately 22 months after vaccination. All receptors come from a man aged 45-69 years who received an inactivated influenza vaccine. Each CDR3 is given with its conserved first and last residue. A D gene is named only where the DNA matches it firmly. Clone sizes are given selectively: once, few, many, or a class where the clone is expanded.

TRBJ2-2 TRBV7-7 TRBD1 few CASSGGQGGHTGELFF TGTGCTAGCAGCGGTGGACAGGGGGGTCACACCGGGGAGCTGTTTTTT
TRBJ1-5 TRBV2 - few CASRTLGSGQPQHF TGTGCCAGCAGGACCTTGGGGTCCGGTCAGCCCCAGCATTTT
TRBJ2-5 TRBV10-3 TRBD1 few CAISESRTGKETQYF TGTGCCATCAGTGAGTCCCGGACAGGAAAAGAGACCCAGTACTTC
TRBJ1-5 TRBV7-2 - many CASSPVGSNQPQHF TGTGCCAGCAGCCCAGTGGGCAGCAATCAGCCCCAGCATTTT
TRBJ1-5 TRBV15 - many CATSRDKGNNQPQHF TGTGCCACCAGCAGAGATAAGGGGAACAATCAGCCCCAGCATTTT
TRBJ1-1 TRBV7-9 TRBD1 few CASSLVAGGNTEAFF TGTGCCAGCAGCTTAGTCGCAGGGGGGAACACTGAAGCTTTCTTT
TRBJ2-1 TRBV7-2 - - CASSLAAGVYEQFF TGTGCCAGCAGCTTAGCGGCCGGTGTCTATGAGCAGTTCTTC
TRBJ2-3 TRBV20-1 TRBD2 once CSARDRLAGGTDTQYF TGCAGTGCCAGAGACCGGCTAGCGGGGGGCACAGATACGCAGTATTTT
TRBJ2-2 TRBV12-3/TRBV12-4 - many CASSTTNTGELFF TGTGCCAGCAGTACCACGAACACCGGGGAGCTGTTTTTT
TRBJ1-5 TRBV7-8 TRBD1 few CASSLVPGGIFQPQHF TGTGCCAGCAGCTTAGTACCAGGGGGCATTTTTCAGCCCCAGCATTTT
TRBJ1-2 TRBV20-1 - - CSARAASDYGYTF TGCAGTGCTAGAGCTGCGAGCGACTATGGCTACACCTTC
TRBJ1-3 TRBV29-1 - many CSVEDVGGSGNTIYF TGCAGCGTTGAAGATGTTGGGGGCTCTGGAAACACCATATATTTT
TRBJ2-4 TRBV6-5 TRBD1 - CASPGQKNIQYF TGTGCCAGTCCGGGACAGAAAAACATTCAGTACTTC
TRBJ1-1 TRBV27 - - CASSLRTYTEAFF TGTGCCAGCAGTTTGAGGACCTACACTGAAGCTTTCTTT
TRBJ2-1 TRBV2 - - CAGGEFSYNEQFF TGTGCCGGGGGCGAGTTCTCCTACAATGAGCAGTTCTTC
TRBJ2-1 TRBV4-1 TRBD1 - CASSRFWTGGSYNEQFF TGCGCCAGCAGCCGGTTCTGGACAGGGGGCTCCTACAATGAGCAGTTCTTC
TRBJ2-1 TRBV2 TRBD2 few CASNGLAGANEQFF TGTGCCAGCAATGGACTAGCGGGAGCCAATGAGCAGTTCTTC
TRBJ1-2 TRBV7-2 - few CASSHRVWRGYTF TGTGCCAGCAGCCACAGGGTTTGGAGAGGCTACACCTTC
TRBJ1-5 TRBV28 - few CASLGGYQPQHF TGTGCCAGCCTGGGGGGGTATCAGCCCCAGCATTTT
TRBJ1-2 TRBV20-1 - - CSAGAWRGYGYTF TGCAGTGCGGGTGCCTGGCGGGGATATGGCTACACCTTC
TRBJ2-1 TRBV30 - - CAWSVVSYNEQFF TGTGCCTGGAGTGTCGTCTCCTACAATGAGCAGTTCTTC
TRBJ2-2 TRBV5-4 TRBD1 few CASSAGTANTGELFF TGTGCCAGCAGCGCTGGGACAGCGAACACCGGGGAGCTGTTTTTT
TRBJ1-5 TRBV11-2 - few CASSPAGYSNQPQHF TGTGCCAGCAGCCCAGCGGGGTATAGCAATCAGCCCCAGCATTTT
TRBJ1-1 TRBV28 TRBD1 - CASSFETGGLRAFF TGTGCCAGCAGTTTTGAGACAGGGGGCTTGAGGGCTTTCTTT
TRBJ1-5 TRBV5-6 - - CASSLGFRNQPQHF TGTGCCAGCAGCTTAGGGTTTCGCAATCAGCCCCAGCATTTT
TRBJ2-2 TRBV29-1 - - CSVEGQNTGELFF TGCAGCGTTGAAGGACAGAACACCGGGGAGCTGTTTTTT